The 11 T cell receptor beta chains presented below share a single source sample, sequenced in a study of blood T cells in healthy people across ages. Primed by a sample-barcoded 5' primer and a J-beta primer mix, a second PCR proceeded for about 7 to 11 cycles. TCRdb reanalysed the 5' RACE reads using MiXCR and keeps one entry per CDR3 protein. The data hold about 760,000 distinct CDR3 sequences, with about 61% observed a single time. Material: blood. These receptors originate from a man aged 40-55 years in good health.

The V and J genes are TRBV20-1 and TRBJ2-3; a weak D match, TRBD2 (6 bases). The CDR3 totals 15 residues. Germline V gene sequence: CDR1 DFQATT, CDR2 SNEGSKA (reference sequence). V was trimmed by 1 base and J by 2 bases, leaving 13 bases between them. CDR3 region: CSARVIWGDTDTQYF. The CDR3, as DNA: TGCAGTGCTAGAGTAATATGGGGGGACACAGATACGCAGTATTTT.

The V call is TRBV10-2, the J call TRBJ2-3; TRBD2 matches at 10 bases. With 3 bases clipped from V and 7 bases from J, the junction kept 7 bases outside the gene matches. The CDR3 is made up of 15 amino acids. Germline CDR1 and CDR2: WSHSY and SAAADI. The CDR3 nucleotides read TGCGCCAGCAGTGAAAGCGGGGGGGCTTCGAATACGCAGTATTTT. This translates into CASSESGGASNTQYF.

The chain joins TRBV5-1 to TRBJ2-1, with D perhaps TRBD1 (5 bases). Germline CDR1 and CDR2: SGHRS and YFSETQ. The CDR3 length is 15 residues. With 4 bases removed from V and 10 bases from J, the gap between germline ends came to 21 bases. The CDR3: CASSREDMTAGEQFF. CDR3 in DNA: TGCGCCAGCAGCCGAGAGGATATGACAGCCGGCGAGCAGTTCTTC.

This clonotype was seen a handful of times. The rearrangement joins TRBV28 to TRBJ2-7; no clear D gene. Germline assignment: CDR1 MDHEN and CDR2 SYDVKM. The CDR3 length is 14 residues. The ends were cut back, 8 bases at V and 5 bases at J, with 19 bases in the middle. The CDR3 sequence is CASLESSNLNEQYF. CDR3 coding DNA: TGTGCCAGCCTCGAGTCATCCAATCTAAACGAGCAGTACTTC.

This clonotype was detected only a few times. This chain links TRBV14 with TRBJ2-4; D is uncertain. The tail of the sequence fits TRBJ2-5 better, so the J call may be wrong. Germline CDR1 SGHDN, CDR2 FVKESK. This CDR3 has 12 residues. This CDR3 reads CASSWTFETQYF. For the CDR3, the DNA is TGTGCCAGCAGTTGGACCTTCGAGACCCAGTACTTC.

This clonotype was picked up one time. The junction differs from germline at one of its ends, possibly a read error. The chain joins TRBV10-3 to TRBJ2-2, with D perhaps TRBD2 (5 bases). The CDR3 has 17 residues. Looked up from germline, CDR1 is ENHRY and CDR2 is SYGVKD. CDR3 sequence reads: CAVSEGGASIITGELFF. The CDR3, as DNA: TGTGCCGTCAGTGAGGGTGGCGCCAGTATCATCACCGGGGAGCTGTTTTTT.

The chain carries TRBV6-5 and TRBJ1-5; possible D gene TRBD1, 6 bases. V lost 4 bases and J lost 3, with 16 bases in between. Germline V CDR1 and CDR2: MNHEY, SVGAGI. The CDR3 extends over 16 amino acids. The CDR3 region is CASSSQGMGLNQPQHF. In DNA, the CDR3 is TGTGCCAGCAGTTCCCAGGGGATGGGGCTCAATCAGCCCCAGCATTTT.

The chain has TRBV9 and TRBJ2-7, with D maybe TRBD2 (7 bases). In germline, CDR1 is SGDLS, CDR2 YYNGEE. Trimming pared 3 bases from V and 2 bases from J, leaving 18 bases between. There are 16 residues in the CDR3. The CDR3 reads CASSAVGGALAYEQYF. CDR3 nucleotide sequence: TGTGCCAGCAGCGCCGTAGGGGGGGCTCTCGCCTACGAGCAGTACTTC.

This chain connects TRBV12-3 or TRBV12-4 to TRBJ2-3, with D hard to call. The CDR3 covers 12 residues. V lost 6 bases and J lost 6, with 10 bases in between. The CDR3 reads CASSLRKDTQYF. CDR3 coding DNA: TGTGCCAGCAGCCTCAGGAAGGATACGCAGTATTTT.

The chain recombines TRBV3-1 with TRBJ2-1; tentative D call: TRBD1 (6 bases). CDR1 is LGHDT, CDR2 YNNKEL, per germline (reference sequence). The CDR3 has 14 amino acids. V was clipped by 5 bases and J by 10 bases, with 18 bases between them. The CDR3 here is CASSSRYGTREQFF. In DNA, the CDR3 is TGTGCCAGCAGCTCAAGATACGGGACAAGGGAGCAGTTCTTC.

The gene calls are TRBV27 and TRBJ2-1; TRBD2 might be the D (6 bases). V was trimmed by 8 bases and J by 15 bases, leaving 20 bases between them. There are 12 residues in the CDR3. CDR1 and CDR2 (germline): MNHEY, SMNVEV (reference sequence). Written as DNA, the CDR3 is TGTGCCAGCTCGAGACCGGAGGGCCGATCGTTCTTC. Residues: CASSRPEGRSFF.